This TCR beta chain came from a study of spatial heterogeneity in lung cancer. Regarding time point: sample taken at primary tumor resection. General study points: Intratumoral expanded alpha and beta TCR counts were found to track tumor mutation counts. The authors estimated that about 7% of tumor T cells were covered for alpha chains and about 13% for beta chains.

TCRdb re-derived calls from the 5' RACE reads in MiXCR, one entry per CDR3 protein. This sample has roughly 7,100 distinct CDR3 sequences, with roughly 13% found just once. This clonotype was found many times. Its antigen is as yet unknown. In a library made to pick up alpha chains, this beta chain is a stray read with a size that means little. The source was lung tumor tissue, collected at surgery. This TCR derives from a male donor with early-stage non-small cell lung cancer.

CDR3 bases: TGTGCCAGCAGCGTAGGGGACAGGAACACAGATACGCAGTATTTT. Translation: CASSVGDRNTDTQYF. V is TRBV9 and J is TRBJ2-3, with TRBD1 matching 8 bases. This CDR3 region has 15 residues. CDR1 is SGDLS, CDR2 YYNGEE, per germline. After removal of 0 bases from V and 2 bases from J, the junction contained 2 bases not matched to a gene.